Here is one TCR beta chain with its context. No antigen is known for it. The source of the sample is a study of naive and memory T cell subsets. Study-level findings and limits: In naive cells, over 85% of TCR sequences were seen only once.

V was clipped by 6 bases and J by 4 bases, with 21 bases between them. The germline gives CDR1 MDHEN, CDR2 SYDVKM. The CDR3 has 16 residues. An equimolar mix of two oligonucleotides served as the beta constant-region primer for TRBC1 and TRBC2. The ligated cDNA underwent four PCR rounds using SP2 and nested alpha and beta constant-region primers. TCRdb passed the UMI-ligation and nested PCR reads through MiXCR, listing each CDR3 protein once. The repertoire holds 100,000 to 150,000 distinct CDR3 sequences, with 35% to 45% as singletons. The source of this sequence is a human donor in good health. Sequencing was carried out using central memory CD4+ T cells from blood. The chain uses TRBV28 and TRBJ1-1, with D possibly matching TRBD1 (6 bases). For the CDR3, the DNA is TGTGCCAGCAGCCCTTCGCTCGGGGGGCGAGGCACTGAAGCTTTCTTT. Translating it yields CASSPSLGGRGTEAFF.